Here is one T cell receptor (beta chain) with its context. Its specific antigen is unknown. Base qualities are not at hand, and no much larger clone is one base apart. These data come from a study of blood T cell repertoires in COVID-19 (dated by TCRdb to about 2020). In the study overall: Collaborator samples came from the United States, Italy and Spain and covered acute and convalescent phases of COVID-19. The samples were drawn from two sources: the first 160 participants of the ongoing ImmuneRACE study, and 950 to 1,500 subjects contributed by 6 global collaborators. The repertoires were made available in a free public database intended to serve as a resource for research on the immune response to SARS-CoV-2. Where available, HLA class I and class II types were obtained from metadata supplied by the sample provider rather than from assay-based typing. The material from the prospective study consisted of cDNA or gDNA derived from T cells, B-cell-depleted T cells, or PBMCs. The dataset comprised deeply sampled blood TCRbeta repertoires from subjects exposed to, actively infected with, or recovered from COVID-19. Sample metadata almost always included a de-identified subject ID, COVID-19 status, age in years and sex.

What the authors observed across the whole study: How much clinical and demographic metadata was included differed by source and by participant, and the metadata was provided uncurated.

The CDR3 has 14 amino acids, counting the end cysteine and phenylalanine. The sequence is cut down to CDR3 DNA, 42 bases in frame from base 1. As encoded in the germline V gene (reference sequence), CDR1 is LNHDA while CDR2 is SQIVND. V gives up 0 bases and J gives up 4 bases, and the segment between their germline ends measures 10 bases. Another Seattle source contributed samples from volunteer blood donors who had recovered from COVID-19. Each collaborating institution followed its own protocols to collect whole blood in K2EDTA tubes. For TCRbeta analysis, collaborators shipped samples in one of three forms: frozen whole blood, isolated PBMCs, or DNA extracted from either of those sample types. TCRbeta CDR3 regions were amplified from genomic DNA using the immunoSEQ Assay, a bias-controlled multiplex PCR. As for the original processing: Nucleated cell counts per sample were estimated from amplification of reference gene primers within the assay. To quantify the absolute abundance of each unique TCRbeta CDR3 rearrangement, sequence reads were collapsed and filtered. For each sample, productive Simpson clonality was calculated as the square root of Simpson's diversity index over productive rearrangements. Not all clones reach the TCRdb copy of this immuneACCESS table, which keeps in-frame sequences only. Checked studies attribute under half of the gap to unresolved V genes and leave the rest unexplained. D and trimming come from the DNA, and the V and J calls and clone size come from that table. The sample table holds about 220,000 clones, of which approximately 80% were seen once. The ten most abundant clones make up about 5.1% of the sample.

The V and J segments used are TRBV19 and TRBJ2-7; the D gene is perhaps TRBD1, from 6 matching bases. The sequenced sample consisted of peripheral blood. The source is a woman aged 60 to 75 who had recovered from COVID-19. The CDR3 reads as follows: CASSIDVGQYEQYF. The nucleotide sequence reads TGTGCCAGTAGTATAGATGTTGGACAGTACGAGCAGTACTTC.